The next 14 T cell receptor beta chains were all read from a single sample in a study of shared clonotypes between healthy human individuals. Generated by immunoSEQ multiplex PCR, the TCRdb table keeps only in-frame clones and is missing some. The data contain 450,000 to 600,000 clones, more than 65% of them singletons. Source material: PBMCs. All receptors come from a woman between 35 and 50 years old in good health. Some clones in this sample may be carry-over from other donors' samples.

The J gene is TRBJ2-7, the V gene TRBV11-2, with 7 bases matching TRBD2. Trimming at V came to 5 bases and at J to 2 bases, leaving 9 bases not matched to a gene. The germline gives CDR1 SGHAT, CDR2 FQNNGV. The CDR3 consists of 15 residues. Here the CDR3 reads CASSLPAGSTYEQYF. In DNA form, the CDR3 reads TGTGCCAGCAGCCTCCCAGCGGGATCGACCTACGAGCAGTACTTC.

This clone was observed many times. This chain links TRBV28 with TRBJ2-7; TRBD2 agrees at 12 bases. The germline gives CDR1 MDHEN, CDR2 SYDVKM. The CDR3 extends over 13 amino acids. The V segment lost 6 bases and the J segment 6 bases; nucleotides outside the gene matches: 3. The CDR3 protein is CASRPGLAGEQYF. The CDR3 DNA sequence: TGTGCCAGCAGACCGGGACTAGCGGGCGAGCAGTACTTC.

The CDR3 DNA follows: TGTGCCAGCAGCATGCGGACTAGCGGGAGTGGTGAGCAGTTCTTC. Its translation is CASSMRTSGSGEQFF. The chain has TRBV9 and TRBJ2-1; 13 bases fit TRBD2. Germline CDR1 and CDR2: SGDLS and YYNGEE. This CDR3 is built from 15 residues. Trimming at V came to 4 bases and at J to 9 bases, leaving 7 bases not matched to a gene.

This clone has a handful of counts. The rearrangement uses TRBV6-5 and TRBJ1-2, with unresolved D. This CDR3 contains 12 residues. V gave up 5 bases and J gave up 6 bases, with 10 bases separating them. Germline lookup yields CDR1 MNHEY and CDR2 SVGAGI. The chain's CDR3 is CASSPGTDGYTF. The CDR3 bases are TGTGCCAGCAGTCCCGGAACGGATGGCTACACCTTC.

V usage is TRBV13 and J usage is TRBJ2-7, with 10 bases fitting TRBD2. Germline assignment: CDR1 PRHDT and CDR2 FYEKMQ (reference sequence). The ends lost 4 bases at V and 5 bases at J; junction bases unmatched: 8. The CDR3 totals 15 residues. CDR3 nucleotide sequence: TGTGCCAGCAGCTCTACCGGGACTAGCGTAGACGAGCAGTACTTC. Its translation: CASSSTGTSVDEQYF. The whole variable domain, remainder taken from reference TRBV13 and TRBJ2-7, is AAGVIQSPRHLIKEKRETATLKCYPIPRHDTVYWYQQGPGQDPQFLISFYEKMQSDKGSIPDRFSAQQFSDYHSELNMSSLELGDSALYFCASSSTGTSVDEQYFGPGTRLTVT.

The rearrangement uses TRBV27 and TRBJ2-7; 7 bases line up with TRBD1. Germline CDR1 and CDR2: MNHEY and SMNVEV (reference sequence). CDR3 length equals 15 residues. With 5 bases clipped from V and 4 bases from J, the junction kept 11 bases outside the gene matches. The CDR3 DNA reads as TGTGCCAGCAGTCCCACCGGGACAGCGGATTACGAGCAGTACTTC. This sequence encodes CASSPTGTADYEQYF.

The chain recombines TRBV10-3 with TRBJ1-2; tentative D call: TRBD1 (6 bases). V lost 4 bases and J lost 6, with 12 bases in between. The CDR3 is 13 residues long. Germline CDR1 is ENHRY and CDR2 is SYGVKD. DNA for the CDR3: TGTGCCATCAGTGGCCGGACAGCTCATGGCTACACCTTC. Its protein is CAISGRTAHGYTF.

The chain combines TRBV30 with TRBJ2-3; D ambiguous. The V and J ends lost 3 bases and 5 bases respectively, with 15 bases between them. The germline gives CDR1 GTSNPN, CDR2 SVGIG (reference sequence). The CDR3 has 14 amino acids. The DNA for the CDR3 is TGTGCCTGGAGACCCGGGCTTGGGCGAGATACGCAGTATTTT. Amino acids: CAWRPGLGRDTQYF.

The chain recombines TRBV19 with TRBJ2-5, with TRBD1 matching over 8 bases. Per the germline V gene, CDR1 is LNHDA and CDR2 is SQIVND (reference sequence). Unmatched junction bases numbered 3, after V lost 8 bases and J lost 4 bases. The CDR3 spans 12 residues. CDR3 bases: TGTGCCAGTCGGACAGGGAGAGAGACCCAGTACTTC. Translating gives CASRTGRETQYF.

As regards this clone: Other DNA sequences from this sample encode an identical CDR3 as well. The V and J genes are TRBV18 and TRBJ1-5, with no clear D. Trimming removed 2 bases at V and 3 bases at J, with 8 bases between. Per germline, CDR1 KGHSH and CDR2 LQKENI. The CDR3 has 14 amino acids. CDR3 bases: TGTGCCAGCTCACCAGGGCAACCCAATCAGCCCCAGCATTTT. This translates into CASSPGQPNQPQHF.

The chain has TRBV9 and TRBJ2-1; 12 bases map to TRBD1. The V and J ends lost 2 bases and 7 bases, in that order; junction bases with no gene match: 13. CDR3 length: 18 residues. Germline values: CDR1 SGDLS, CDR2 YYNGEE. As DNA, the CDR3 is TGTGCCAGCAGCGTGACAGGGACAGGGGGCACCCCAGGGAATGAGCAGTTCTTC. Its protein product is CASSVTGTGGTPGNEQFF.

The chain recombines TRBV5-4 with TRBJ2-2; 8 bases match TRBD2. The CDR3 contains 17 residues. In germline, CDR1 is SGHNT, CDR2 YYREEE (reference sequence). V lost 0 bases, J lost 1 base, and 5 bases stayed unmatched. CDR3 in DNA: TGTGCCAGCAGCTTGGCAGGACTAGCCAAGAACACCGGGGAGCTGTTTTTT. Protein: CASSLAGLAKNTGELFF.

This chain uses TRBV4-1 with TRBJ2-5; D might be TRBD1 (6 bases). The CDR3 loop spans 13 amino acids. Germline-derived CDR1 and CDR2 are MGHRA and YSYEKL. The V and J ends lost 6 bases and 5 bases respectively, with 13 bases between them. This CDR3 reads CASREGVGETQYF. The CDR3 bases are TGCGCCAGCAGAGAGGGGGTGGGGGAGACCCAGTACTTC.

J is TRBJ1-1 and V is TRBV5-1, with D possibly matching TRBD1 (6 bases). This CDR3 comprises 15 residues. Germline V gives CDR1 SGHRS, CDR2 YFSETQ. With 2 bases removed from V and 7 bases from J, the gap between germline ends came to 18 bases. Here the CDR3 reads CASSLNPGHPNEAFF. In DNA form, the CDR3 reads TGCGCCAGCAGCTTAAATCCGGGACATCCCAATGAAGCTTTCTTT.